This T cell receptor beta chain was identified during a study of blood T cell repertoires in COVID-19. In this sample, this clone turned up a few times. TCRdb's table, derived via immunoSEQ multiplex PCR, lists solely in-frame clones and lacks some. The table lists 95,000 to 120,000 clones, about 85% of them singletons. This CDR3 has 14 residues. The V gene end was trimmed by 6 bases and the J gene end by 4 bases; junction bases not matched to a gene: 7. The germline V gene encodes CDR1 MDHEN and CDR2 SYDVKM. Sequences were obtained from peripheral blood. This TCR was sampled from a woman aged 55-70 years with COVID-19, enrolled during active disease. The genes are TRBV28 and TRBJ2-5; 8 nucleotides match TRBD1. This chain's CDR3 is CASRRTGLGETQYF. The CDR3 DNA reads as TGTGCCAGCAGGCGGACAGGGTTGGGAGAGACCCAGTACTTC.